The T cell receptor beta chain under discussion was sequenced for a study of technical replicates of blood from a few donors. This CDR3 has 15 residues. CDR1 and CDR2 (germline): MDHEN, SYDVKM. Trimming at V came to 9 bases and at J to 4 bases, leaving 8 bases not matched to a gene. Clones were sequenced by immunoSEQ multiplex PCR, and TCRdb holds only the in-frame ones, with some missing. The sample records about 98,000 clones, roughly 95% being singletons. Sequencing was performed on T cells isolated from PBMCs. The source is a human donor in good health. The V and J genes are TRBV28 and TRBJ2-1; 11 bases align to TRBD2. The CDR3 region is CASKTSGTLYNEQFF. The CDR3 DNA reads TGTGCCAGTAAGACTAGCGGGACCTTATACAATGAGCAGTTCTTC. Full variable domain (missing parts from reference TRBV28 and TRBJ2-1): DVKVTQSSRYLVKRTGEKVFLECVQDMDHENMFWYRQDPGLGLRLIYFSYDVKMKEKGDIPEGYSVSREKKERFSLILESASTNQTSMYLCASKTSGTLYNEQFFGPGTRLTVL.